The 15 T cell receptor beta chains below all came from one sample that was sequenced in a study of T cell responses to AZD1222 COVID-19 vaccine. TCRdb's copy holds only in-frame clones and misses some; the assay was immunoSEQ multiplex PCR. The profile shows 90,000 to 130,000 clones, around 90% of them singletons. The source material was peripheral blood, sampled on day 0 of AZD1222 vaccination. The receptors were sampled from an adult in good health.

V and J are TRBV7-2 and TRBJ2-7; D is uncertain. Germline V lookup: CDR1 SGHTA, CDR2 FQGNSA. The CDR3 contains 18 residues. Trimming cost V 5 bases and J 7 bases, with 30 bases left between them. CDR3 sequence (DNA): TGTGCCAGCAGCCCGAAACCCCCGTCTCCCACTCCACATGTGGAGCAGTACTTC. It yields the protein CASSPKPPSPTPHVEQYF.

V and J are TRBV20-1 and TRBJ1-5; D uncertain. Germline V gene sequence: CDR1 DFQATT, CDR2 SNEGSKA (reference sequence). Trimming removed 3 bases at V and 2 bases at J, with 14 bases between. The CDR3 extends over 15 amino acids. CDR3 protein: CSASENGVGNQPQHF. In DNA, the CDR3 is TGCAGTGCTAGTGAGAATGGGGTCGGCAATCAGCCCCAGCATTTT.

CDR3 residues: CASSLAVRSHNEQFF. Written as DNA, the CDR3 is TGTGCCAGCAGCTTGGCCGTCCGTTCCCACAATGAGCAGTTCTTC. The chain joins TRBV5-6 to TRBJ2-1; no firm D call. The ends were cut back, 0 bases at V and 5 bases at J, with 12 bases in the middle. In germline, CDR1 is SGHDT, CDR2 YYEEEE. The CDR3 is 15 residues long.

V is TRBV6-1 and J is TRBJ1-5; 7 positions match TRBD1. Germline V gene lookup returns CDR1 MNHNS and CDR2 SASEGT. V was clipped by 3 bases and J by 2 bases; unmatched bases: 1. CDR3 size: 14 residues. CDR3 region: CASSDTGGNQPQHF. In nucleotides, the CDR3 is TGTGCCAGCAGTGATACAGGGGGCAATCAGCCCCAGCATTTT.

V gene TRBV9 combines with J gene TRBJ2-2; 11 bases map to TRBD2. Unmatched junction bases numbered 12, after V lost 4 bases and J lost 10 bases. The CDR3 length is 16 residues. Germline lookup yields CDR1 SGDLS and CDR2 YYNGEE. The CDR3 DNA reads TGTGCCAGCAGCCCCCGGGTAGCGGGAGGGCTCGAGGAGCTGTTTTTT. It yields the protein CASSPRVAGGLEELFF.

The chain recombines TRBV18 with TRBJ1-3; a possible D gene is TRBD1 (6 bases). The V end was cut by 1 base, the J end by 0 bases, with 19 bases between. The CDR3 spans 19 residues. Germline values: CDR1 KGHSH, CDR2 LQKENI. The CDR3 nucleotides read TGTGCCAGCTCACCACTACTGACAGGCTTCACTTTCTCTGGAAACACCATATATTTT. It codes for CASSPLLTGFTFSGNTIYF.

This clone turned up a few times. The rearrangement joins TRBV28 to TRBJ2-6, with TRBD2 as a possible D gene (7 bases). CDR1 and CDR2 (germline): MDHEN, SYDVKM. Between the trimmed V and J ends, which lost 2 bases and 0 bases, there was a span of 8 bases. CDR3 length: 16 amino acids. The CDR3 region is CASSLGGASGANVLTF. The CDR3 DNA is TGTGCCAGCAGTTTAGGGGGGGCCTCTGGGGCCAACGTCCTGACTTTC.

The genes are TRBV30 and TRBJ2-5; D tentatively reads TRBD1 or TRBD2 (7 bases each). Germline CDR1 reads GTSNPN; CDR2 reads SVGIG (reference sequence). V dropped 0 bases and J dropped 4 bases, with 18 bases sitting between them. This CDR3 is 16 amino acids long. The CDR3 sequence is CAWSVRGLAARETQYF. The CDR3 nucleotides read TGTGCCTGGAGTGTAAGGGGGCTAGCGGCCCGAGAGACCCAGTACTTC.

The rearrangement links TRBV5-1 to TRBJ2-7, with TRBD2 matching 9 bases. CDR1 and CDR2 (germline): SGHRS, YFSETQ. The junction had 2 bases not matched to a gene; V was cut back by 0 bases and J by 4 bases. The CDR3 has 14 residues. The DNA of the CDR3 is TGCGCCAGCAGCTTGGGACTAGCGGTTTACGAGCAGTACTTC. This gives the protein CASSLGLAVYEQYF. Variable domain in full (rest from reference TRBV5-1 and TRBJ2-7): KAGVTQTPRYLIKTRGQQVTLSCSPISGHRSVSWYQQTPGQGLQFLFEYFSETQRNKGNFPGRFSGRQFSNSRSEMNVSTLELGDSALYLCASSLGLAVYEQYFGPGTRLTVT.

V gene TRBV18 combines with J gene TRBJ1-5; the D is unclear. Between the trimmed V and J ends, which lost 3 bases and 4 bases, there was a span of 7 bases. Germline V gives CDR1 KGHSH, CDR2 LQKENI. This CDR3 contains 13 residues. CDR3 amino acids: CASSPAANQPQHF. DNA of the CDR3: TGTGCCAGCTCACCGGCAGCGAATCAGCCCCAGCATTTT.

In nucleotides, the CDR3 is TGTGCCAGCAGCCCCTTCGGACAGGGCTACGAGCAGTACTTC. Its protein is CASSPFGQGYEQYF. V and J are TRBV3-1 (or the pseudogene TRBV3-2) and TRBJ2-7; TRBD1 matches at 8 bases. CDR1 LGHDT and CDR2 YNNKEL come from the germline V gene (reference sequence). The CDR3 runs to 14 residues. With V trimmed by 4 bases and J by 3 bases, 5 bases remained unmatched.

The J gene is TRBJ2-7, the V gene TRBV6-2 or TRBV6-3, with 9 nucleotides matching TRBD1. CDR3 length: 14 residues. J gave up 2 bases and V 5 bases, and 4 bases lay outside the gene matches. CDR1 and CDR2 (germline): MNHEY, SVGEGT. CDR3 region: CASSRGTGPYEQYF. DNA for the CDR3: TGTGCCAGCAGTCGAGGGACAGGGCCCTACGAGCAGTACTTC.

V is TRBV6-5 and J is TRBJ1-1; D remains ambiguous. The CDR3 runs to 12 residues. The V and J ends lost 6 bases and 4 bases respectively, with 9 bases between them. Germline V gene data show CDR1 as MNHEY and CDR2 as SVGAGI. The CDR3 coding sequence is TGTGCCAGCAGGTCACCGATCACTGAAGCTTTCTTT. It translates to CASRSPITEAFF.

The V gene is TRBV7-6, the J gene TRBJ1-2; D is possibly TRBD1 (6 bases). The CDR3 is made up of 13 amino acids. Trimming pared 5 bases from V and 7 bases from J, leaving 14 bases between. Germline values: CDR1 SGHVS, CDR2 FNYEAQ. The CDR3 nucleotides read TGTGCCAGCAGCCCACAGGGCCAGAGTGGCTACACCTTC. It translates to CASSPQGQSGYTF.

The chain uses TRBV28 and TRBJ2-7, with TRBD1 identical over 10 bases. The CDR3 is 15 residues long. Germline V gives CDR1 MDHEN, CDR2 SYDVKM. The V segment lost 4 bases and the J segment 2 bases; nucleotides outside the gene matches: 5. This chain's CDR3 is CASSSTGTGAYEQYF. CDR3 DNA sequence: TGTGCCAGCAGTTCAACCGGGACAGGGGCCTACGAGCAGTACTTC. Combining the CDR3 with reference TRBV28 and TRBJ2-7 gives the whole variable domain DVKVTQSSRYLVKRTGEKVFLECVQDMDHENMFWYRQDPGLGLRLIYFSYDVKMKEKGDIPEGYSVSREKKERFSLILESASTNQTSMYLCASSSTGTGAYEQYFGPGTRLTVT.